The 13 T cell receptor beta chains reported below all come from one sample, sequenced in a study of shared clonotypes between healthy human individuals. The protocol was immunoSEQ multiplex PCR, while the TCRdb copy is restricted to in-frame clones and leaves out a portion. Of about 470,000 clones detected, around 79% appear once; the ten largest clones hold approximately 13%. The specimen sequenced was PBMCs. Receptors originate from a middle-aged woman in good health. Some clones in this sample may be carry-over from other donors' samples.

This clone was detected only a few times. V is TRBV2 and J is TRBJ2-3; 7 bases fit TRBD2. Germline CDR1 and CDR2: SNHLY and FYNNEI. Unmatched junction bases numbered 9, after V lost 3 bases and J lost 6 bases. The CDR3 has 15 amino acids. This CDR3 is CASSDSHTGGDTQYF. The CDR3 region has the DNA TGTGCCAGCAGTGATTCCCACACGGGAGGCGATACGCAGTATTTT.

J is TRBJ2-5 and V is TRBV9; possible D gene TRBD2, 7 bases. The germline V gene has CDR1 SGDLS and CDR2 YYNGEE. This CDR3 region has 15 residues. V lost 0 bases and J lost 4, with 13 bases in between. The CDR3 sequence is CASSVGLGGRETQYF. The DNA for the CDR3 is TGTGCCAGCAGCGTAGGGCTGGGGGGGCGAGAGACCCAGTACTTC.

The chain employs TRBV29-1 and TRBJ1-5; 9 nucleotides agree with TRBD1. CDR3 length equals 12 residues. The V gene end was trimmed by 6 bases and the J gene end by 7 bases; junction bases not matched to a gene: 4. CDR1 and CDR2 from the germline V gene are SQVTM and ANQGSEA. This chain's CDR3 is CSVGDRDQPQHF. Written as DNA, the CDR3 is TGCAGCGTGGGGGACAGGGACCAGCCCCAGCATTTT.

For this clone: A far larger clone is only one base removed, so a read error is likely. Distinct nucleotide sequences in the sample also encode this CDR3. DNA of the CDR3: TGTGCCTGGAGCGTCCCGGAGGCCTACGAGCAGTACTTC. Amino acids: CAWSVPEAYEQYF. V is TRBV30 and J is TRBJ2-7; D perhaps matches TRBD2 (5 bases). The V end lost 3 bases, the J end lost 2 bases, and 11 bases lay between the germline ends. Germline CDR1 GTSNPN, CDR2 SVGIG (reference sequence). The CDR3 has 13 residues.

The chain recombines TRBV7-9 with TRBJ2-1, with D perhaps matching TRBD2 (6 bases). Germline CDR1 and CDR2: SEHNR and FQNEAQ (reference sequence). V lost 2 bases to trimming and J lost 10 bases, with 9 bases between them. This CDR3 comprises 12 residues. The CDR3 region is CASSLIAGEQFF. CDR3 coding DNA: TGTGCCAGCAGCTTAATTGCGGGAGAGCAGTTCTTC.

This chain connects TRBV4-3 to TRBJ2-4, with D possibly matching TRBD2 (5 bases). V gave up 4 bases and J gave up 3 bases, with 13 bases separating them. The CDR3 has 15 residues. Germline lookup yields CDR1 LGHNA and CDR2 YSLEER. CDR3 amino acids: CASSPFGGGKNIQYF. The CDR3 DNA is TGCGCCAGCAGCCCCTTCGGCGGAGGCAAAAACATTCAGTACTTC.

CDR3 sequence: CASSTWTAVNTEAFF. In nucleotides, the CDR3 is TGTGCCAGCAGTACTTGGACAGCCGTGAACACTGAAGCTTTCTTT. The V and J genes are TRBV6-6 and TRBJ1-1; tentatively, D is TRBD1 (6 bases). Germline CDR1 and CDR2: MNHNY and SVGAGI (reference sequence). The CDR3 has 15 amino acids. With 5 bases removed from V and 0 bases from J, the gap between germline ends came to 13 bases.

CDR3 sequence (DNA): TGTGCCAGCAGCTTGGGTGGAACCGGGACACTCTTCTACAATGAGCAGTTCTTC. Translation: CASSLGGTGTLFYNEQFF. V usage is TRBV5-8 and J usage is TRBJ2-1, with D maybe TRBD1 (6 bases). This CDR3 has 18 residues. The V gene's germline CDR1 is SGHTS and CDR2 YDEGEE. Deletions cut 0 bases from V and 3 bases from J, with 19 bases between.

The V and J genes are TRBV6-5 and TRBJ2-7; D may be TRBD2 (5 bases). Trimming removed 4 bases at V and 2 bases at J, with 12 bases between. The CDR3 has 14 residues. Germline values: CDR1 MNHEY, CDR2 SVGAGI. The CDR3 DNA is TGTGCCAGCAGTTGGGCTAGCCGTCCCTACGAGCAGTACTTC. Its protein product is CASSWASRPYEQYF.

V is TRBV5-4 and J is TRBJ2-1; D remains ambiguous. Trimming shortened V by 0 bases and J by 8 bases, and 12 bases separated the two germline ends. Germline CDR1 SGHNT, CDR2 YYREEE (reference sequence). There are 14 residues in the CDR3. The DNA of the CDR3 is TGTGCCAGCAGCTTGGCGAGTGGGATTTATGAGCAGTTCTTC. This encodes CASSLASGIYEQFF.

The chain employs TRBV19 and TRBJ2-7; 11 bases fit TRBD2. The CDR3 contains 14 residues. V shed 7 bases and J 5 bases; nucleotides not matched to a gene: 7. Germline V gene lookup returns CDR1 LNHDA and CDR2 SQIVND (reference sequence). The CDR3 DNA follows: TGTGCCAGTACCTCTACTAGCGGGAGTAACGAGCAGTACTTC. This gives the protein CASTSTSGSNEQYF.

The V call is TRBV6-6, the J call TRBJ1-5; possibly TRBD1 for D (5 bases). The CDR3 sequence is 13 residues long. The germline gives CDR1 MNHNY, CDR2 SVGAGI (reference sequence). V was trimmed by 4 bases and J by 7 bases, leaving 11 bases between them. The CDR3 sequence: CASSSWGEQPQHF. For the CDR3, the DNA is TGTGCCAGCAGTTCGTGGGGGGAGCAGCCCCAGCATTTT.

The chain carries TRBV27 and TRBJ2-1, with 8 nucleotides matching TRBD2. Germline V lookup: CDR1 MNHEY, CDR2 SMNVEV (reference sequence). This CDR3 contains 16 residues. V dropped 5 bases and J dropped 5; count of bases not matched to a gene: 11. CDR3 loop: CASSLTRLAHHNEQFF. In DNA form, the CDR3 reads TGTGCCAGCAGTCTTACTCGACTAGCGCATCACAATGAGCAGTTCTTC.